The 8 T cell receptor beta chains given below trace back to one sample, sequenced in a study of cytomegalovirus exposure and HLA in healthy donors. 60 Vbeta and 13 Jbeta primers were used in PCR. Repertoires were generated with immunoSEQ multiplex PCR, while TCRdb's copy carries only in-frame clones and drops some. The table records 90,000 to 100,000 clones, around a tenth of them present only once. The sequenced sample was PBMCs. Receptors were obtained from a man between 45 and 60 years old in good health and CMV-seropositive.

This clone showed up just a few times. V gene TRBV28 combines with J gene TRBJ1-4, with 9 positions matching TRBD1. The CDR3 is 15 amino acids. Germline CDR1 is MDHEN and CDR2 is SYDVKM. V shed 6 bases, J shed 6 bases, and the junction held 8 bases outside the gene matches. In DNA, the CDR3 is TGTGCCAGCAGCCCGGGGGGACAGGGTGATGAAAAACTGTTTTTT. Amino acids: CASSPGGQGDEKLFF. The full variable domain, with the rest looked up from reference TRBV28 and TRBJ1-4, is DVKVTQSSRYLVKRTGEKVFLECVQDMDHENMFWYRQDPGLGLRLIYFSYDVKMKEKGDIPEGYSVSREKKERFSLILESASTNQTSMYLCASSPGGQGDEKLFFGSGTQLSVL.

This chain joins TRBV7-9 and TRBJ2-5; TRBD2 agrees at 7 bases. J gave up 4 bases and V 5 bases, and 13 bases lay outside the gene matches. There are 16 residues in the CDR3. Germline-derived CDR1 and CDR2 are SEHNR and FQNEAQ (reference sequence). CDR3 DNA sequence: TGTGCCAGCAGCCCGGAGCCGGGACTACTTATAGAGACCCAGTACTTC. Its translation: CASSPEPGLLIETQYF.

This clone showed up just a few times. The rearrangement uses TRBV6-1 and TRBJ2-1; D is uncertain. Germline CDR1 and CDR2: MNHNS and SASEGT. This CDR3 has 11 amino acids. V was pared by 3 bases and J by 12 bases, with 9 bases between. The CDR3 here is CASSEEFRQFF. The CDR3, as DNA: TGTGCCAGCAGTGAGGAGTTTCGGCAGTTCTTC.

This clone was counted a few times. The chain combines TRBV29-1 with TRBJ2-3; possibly TRBD1 for D (5 bases). CDR3 length equals 13 residues. Germline CDR1 is SQVTM and CDR2 is ANQGSEA. V lost 4 bases and J 6 bases, leaving 14 bases between the germline ends. The CDR3 region is CSVVPGSVDTQYF. In nucleotides, the CDR3 is TGCAGCGTTGTTCCAGGGTCAGTTGATACGCAGTATTTT.

The sample holds a few counts of this clone. The chain recombines TRBV18 with TRBJ1-4; 8 bases line up with TRBD1. Germline V CDR1 and CDR2: KGHSH, LQKENI. Germline trimming cut 10 bases from V and 8 bases from J; bases unmatched to any gene: 15. CDR3 size: 15 residues. This CDR3 is CATSLGRAGGEKLFF. The CDR3 coding sequence is TGTGCCACCTCTTTGGGCCGCGCAGGGGGCGAAAAACTGTTTTTT.

This clone appeared a few times. This sequence joins TRBV18 and TRBJ2-5; D is unclear. Trimming shortened V by 1 base and J by 1 base, and 7 bases separated the two germline ends. The CDR3 spans 14 residues. Germline V gives CDR1 KGHSH, CDR2 LQKENI. The CDR3 sequence: CASSPRGGQETQYF. The CDR3 DNA follows: TGTGCCAGCTCACCACGAGGCGGCCAAGAGACCCAGTACTTC.

This clone was seen a few times. The gene calls are TRBV11-2 and TRBJ1-2, with TRBD1 matching 8 bases. Trimming cost V 1 base and J 8 bases; bases outside gene matches: 18. Germline CDR1 and CDR2: SGHAT and FQNNGV. The CDR3 is made up of 18 amino acids. The DNA of the CDR3 is TGTGCCAGCAGCTTAGGCCTCCTCGGAGCAGGGGGCGCCGAAGGCTACACCTTC. This translates into CASSLGLLGAGGAEGYTF.

This chain links TRBV30 with TRBJ1-1, with no clear D. The germline V gene has CDR1 GTSNPN and CDR2 SVGIG (reference sequence). The CDR3 is 13 residues long. V was trimmed by 3 bases and J by 2 bases, leaving 10 bases between them. The CDR3 coding sequence is TGTGCCTGGAGCGCGGGCAGAAACACTGAAGCTTTCTTT. Translated, it gives CAWSAGRNTEAFF.